This section outlines one TCR beta chain sequence together with its context. The trim removed 2 bases at V and 9 bases at J, leaving 8 bases unmatched. Germline V gene data show CDR1 as SGHDT and CDR2 as YYEEEE. The CDR3 loop spans 14 amino acids. Authors' data handling: Scientists estimated how many nucleated cells there were by amplifying reference gene primers. The method was immunoSEQ multiplex PCR; TCRdb's version includes in-frame clones alone and lacks a portion of them. That table supplies the V and J calls and clone size; D and trimming were determined from the DNA. The data hold around 120,000 clones, with 85% to 90% observed a single time. The data originate from a study of blood T cell repertoires in COVID-19. Study background: There were acute and convalescent COVID-19 samples, and they came from the United States, Italy and Spain. The analysed material was cDNA or gDNA that came from T cells, B-cell-depleted T cells, or PBMCs.

This chain uses TRBV5-6 with TRBJ2-3; 8 bases are shared with TRBD1. The TCR was taken from a woman in her 70s with acute or convalescent COVID-19. The sample comprised peripheral blood. CDR3 loop: CASSFGQGRGTQYF. As DNA, the CDR3 is TGTGCCAGCAGCTTTGGACAGGGAAGAGGGACGCAGTATTTT.